The rows below give T cell receptor beta chains drawn from one sample of a study of long-term antiretroviral therapy in people with HIV. TCRdb's table, derived via immunoSEQ multiplex PCR, lists solely in-frame clones and lacks some. The table records 20,000 to 25,000 clones, approximately 95% of them present only once. Here the sequenced sample was unsorted PBMCs, taken 4.9 years after starting antiretroviral therapy. The receptors derive from a woman aged 45-65 years with HIV. CDR3s include the opening cysteine and the closing phenylalanine or tryptophan. D genes are given only for firm matches. A clone size is listed for some rows: how often the clone was seen (once, few, many), or a class if it is expanded.

>TRBJ2-1|TRBV19|.|TRBD2
TGTGCCAGTAGTATAGGCGGGAGTTATTCCAATGAGCAGTTCTTC
CASSIGGSYSNEQFF
>TRBJ2-7|TRBV15|.|.
TGTGCCACCAGCAGAGATTTGCACGAGCAGTACTTC
CATSRDLHEQYF
>TRBJ2-1|TRBV28|.|.
TGTGCCAGCAGCCCGACCAGGTCTACGTCCTACAATGAGCAGTTCTTC
CASSPTRSTSYNEQFF
>TRBJ2-7|TRBV10-3|.|.
TGTGCCATCAGTGAGGAGGGGTCCGGTAGGCAGTACTTC
CAISEEGSGRQYF
>TRBJ1-4|TRBV6-5|.|.
TGTGCCAGCAGTCGCGGACAGCCTAATGAAAAACTGTTTTTT
CASSRGQPNEKLFF
>TRBJ2-1|TRBV6-5|.|.
TGTGCCAGCGGAATCCAGGGGGGAAATGAGCAGTTCTTC
CASGIQGGNEQFF
>TRBJ2-3|TRBV11-3|.|.
TGTGCCAGCAGCTCCGCGGCAGATACGCAGTATTTT
CASSSAADTQYF
>TRBJ2-7|TRBV5-1|.|TRBD1
TGCGCCAGCAGCTTGGCACCGGGACAGGGCTACGAGCAGTACTTC
CASSLAPGQGYEQYF
>TRBJ2-7|TRBV28|.|TRBD2
TGTGCCAGCAGTTTATCCATGCCTAGCGGTACGATCTACGAGCAGTACTTC
CASSLSMPSGTIYEQYF
>TRBJ2-2|TRBV4-1|.|.
TGCGCCAGCAGCCAAGATCCCACCTTGGGCACCGGGGAGCTGTTTTTT
CASSQDPTLGTGELFF
>TRBJ1-1|TRBV27|.|.
TGTGCCAGCAGTTTATCAGGCGGGGGGATCATAGCTTTCTTT
CASSLSGGGIIAFF
>TRBJ1-1|TRBV7-8|once|TRBD1
TGTGCCAGCAGCAAACAGGGGGGTATGAACACTGAAGCTTTCTTT
CASSKQGGMNTEAFF
>TRBJ2-3|TRBV9|.|.
TGTGCCAGCAGCCCGGCCAGGTCGTCTAGCACAGATACGCAGTATTTT
CASSPARSSSTDTQYF
>TRBJ1-1|TRBV11-2|.|.
TGTGCCAGCAGCCCCCAGGCAGGCGGAAACACTGAAGCTTTCTTT
CASSPQAGGNTEAFF
>TRBJ1-2|TRBV19|.|TRBD1
TGTGCCAGTACCCGGGACAGCATCTATGGCTACACCTTC
CASTRDSIYGYTF
>TRBJ1-5|TRBV19|once|TRBD1
TGTGCCAGTGGACAGGGTCGACAGCCCCAGCATTTT
CASGQGRQPQHF
>TRBJ2-3|TRBV6-5|.|.
TGTGCCAGTTCAAGCGGTACAGATACGCAGTATTTT
CASSSGTDTQYF
>TRBJ2-3|TRBV7-2|.|.
TGTGCCAGCAGCTTAACGCCGGGAACTAGCACAGATACGCAGTATTTT
CASSLTPGTSTDTQYF
>TRBJ2-2|TRBV11-3|.|.
TGTGCCAGCAGCTTTGCCGGGGAGCTGTTTTTT
CASSFAGELFF
>TRBJ1-5|TRBV4-1|.|TRBD1
TGCGCCAGCAGCCAGGTGACAGGGGGCGGACAGCCCCAGCATTTT
CASSQVTGGGQPQHF
>TRBJ2-7|TRBV11-3|.|TRBD2
TGTGCCAGCAGCCCTTCTAGCGGGAGCACCTACGAGCAGTACTTC
CASSPSSGSTYEQYF
>TRBJ2-1|TRBV28|.|TRBD1
TGTGCCAGCAGGCCTAGCACGGGACAGGGGAACAATGAGCAGTTCTTC
CASRPSTGQGNNEQFF
>TRBJ2-7|TRBV28|.|TRBD2
TGTGCCAGCAGCCAGGGACTAGCGGGAGGCCTCTTCTACGAGCAGTACTTC
CASSQGLAGGLFYEQYF
>TRBJ2-7|TRBV19|.|TRBD1
TGTGCCAGTGGAGAACTAGGGGGCTCTGGCTCCTACGAGCAGTACTTC
CASGELGGSGSYEQYF
>TRBJ2-5|TRBV27|.|TRBD2
TGTGCCAGCAGTTTACAAGCGGGAGAAGAGACCCAGTACTTC
CASSLQAGEETQYF
>TRBJ1-1|TRBV6-1|.|.
TGTGCCAGTAGCCGATTGAACACTGAAGCTTTCTTT
CASSRLNTEAFF
>TRBJ2-7|TRBV27|.|.
TGTGCCAGCAGTTTATTTCCACCGCGGGTGTACTTC
CASSLFPPRVYF
>TRBJ2-1|TRBV11-2|.|TRBD1
TGTGCCAGCAGCCCCATGACAGGGGGGTCCTACAATGAGCAGTTCTTC
CASSPMTGGSYNEQFF
>TRBJ2-7|TRBV6-1|.|.
TGTGCCAGCAGTGATTATTACGAGCAGTACTTC
CASSDYYEQYF
>TRBJ1-2|TRBV28|.|.
TGTGCCAGCAGTTTGGACACACGGGGAGACTATGGCTACACCTTC
CASSLDTRGDYGYTF
>TRBJ1-5|TRBV6-1|.|.
TGTGCCAGCAGTGTCAGACGGGACGGACGTAATCAGCCCCAGCATTTT
CASSVRRDGRNQPQHF
>TRBJ1-4|TRBV29-1|.|.
TGCAGCGGAGGGGGGGAGGGGAATGAAAAACTGTTTTTT
CSGGGEGNEKLFF
>TRBJ1-1|TRBV28|.|.
TGTGCCAGCACGGTGGGGGGGAACACTGAAGCTTTCTTT
CASTVGGNTEAFF
>TRBJ1-1|TRBV11-2|.|.
TGTGCCAGCAGCCTCAATACCCCCGGACCCTCTTACACTGAAGCTTTCTTT
CASSLNTPGPSYTEAFF
>TRBJ1-1|TRBV10-3|.|TRBD1
TGTGCCGTCACAGGGGTCGATGAAGCTTTCTTT
CAVTGVDEAFF
>TRBJ2-7|TRBV19|.|.
TGTGCCAGTAGTATGGGAAGCGGCTACGAGCAGTACTTC
CASSMGSGYEQYF
>TRBJ2-3|TRBV29-1|.|TRBD2
TGCAGCGTTGAAGATGACATAAGCGGGAGGATGGTCGAGACAGATACGCAGTATTTT
CSVEDDISGRMVETDTQYF
>TRBJ2-5|TRBV5-1|.|.
TGCGCCAGCAGCTTGGAGGGGACACTCATCCAAGAGACCCAGTACTTC
CASSLEGTLIQETQYF
>TRBJ2-3|TRBV28|.|TRBD2
TGTGCCAGCAGCCCACTAGCGCTTAGCACAGATACGCAGTATTTT
CASSPLALSTDTQYF
>TRBJ2-3|TRBV7-2|.|TRBD2
TGTGCCAGCAGCTTAGCGCTCCCCTTTACTAGCGGGAGAAGAGCAGATACGCAGTATTTT
CASSLALPFTSGRRADTQYF
>TRBJ2-2|TRBV7-2|.|.
TGTGCCAGCAGCTTAGCACCCGGGGGCGACGGGGAGCTGTTTTTT
CASSLAPGGDGELFF
>TRBJ2-5|TRBV18|once|.
TGTGCCAGTTCCCTTGGGACGGGAGAGACCCAGTACTTC
CASSLGTGETQYF
>TRBJ1-2|TRBV7-9|.|TRBD1
TGTGCCAGCAGCCCAGGGGGGGGTTACAGCTATGGCTACACCTTC
CASSPGGGYSYGYTF
>TRBJ1-1|TRBV18|.|TRBD1
TGTGCCAGCTCTCCGGGACAGGGGGCGCGAACTGAAGCTTTCTTT
CASSPGQGARTEAFF
>TRBJ2-7|TRBV19|.|TRBD2
TGTGCCAGTAGTATCGGGGCGGGAGGGCCTGACGAGCAGTACTTC
CASSIGAGGPDEQYF
>TRBJ2-7|TRBV27|.|TRBD2
TGTGCCAGCAGCCGACTAGCGGGAGGGTACGAGCAGTACTTC
CASSRLAGGYEQYF
>TRBJ2-3|TRBV15|.|TRBD2
TGTGCCACCAGCAGAGGCCTAGCGGGAGCGGGCACAGATACGCAGTATTTT
CATSRGLAGAGTDTQYF